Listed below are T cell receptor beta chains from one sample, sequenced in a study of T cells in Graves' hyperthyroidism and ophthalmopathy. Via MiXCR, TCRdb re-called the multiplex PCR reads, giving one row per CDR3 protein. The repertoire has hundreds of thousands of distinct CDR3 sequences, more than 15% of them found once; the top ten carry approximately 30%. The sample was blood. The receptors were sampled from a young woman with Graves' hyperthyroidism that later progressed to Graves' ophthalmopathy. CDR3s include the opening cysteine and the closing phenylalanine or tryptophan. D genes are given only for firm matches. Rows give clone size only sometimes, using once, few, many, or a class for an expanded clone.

CDR3 protein: CASSPTKTANTEAFF
CDR3 DNA: TGTGCCAGCAGCCCAACGAAGACGGCGAACACTGAAGCTTTCTTT
clone size: many
D gene: .
J gene: TRBJ1-1
V gene: TRBV28

CDR3 protein: CASSPTSRGDTGELFF
CDR3 DNA: TGTGCCAGCAGCCCTACTAGCAGGGGTGACACCGGGGAGCTGTTTTTT
clone size: many
D gene: .
J gene: TRBJ2-2
V gene: TRBV3-1

CDR3 protein: CASSYSGGLQPQHF
CDR3 DNA: TGTGCCAGCAGTTACTCGGGGGGTCTCCAGCCCCAGCATTTT
clone size: few
D gene: .
J gene: TRBJ1-5
V gene: TRBV6-2/TRBV6-3

CDR3 protein: CASSIWGTGNEQFF
CDR3 DNA: TGTGCCAGTAGTATCTGGGGCACCGGCAATGAGCAGTTCTTC
clone size: few
D gene: .
J gene: TRBJ2-1
V gene: TRBV19

CDR3 protein: CASSLKRESSYNEQFF
CDR3 DNA: TGTGCCAGCAGCTTAAAGCGGGAGAGCTCCTACAATGAGCAGTTCTTC
clone size: many
D gene: TRBD2
J gene: TRBJ2-1
V gene: TRBV7-8

CDR3 protein: CAWSVRTGRSSYEQYF
CDR3 DNA: TGTGCCTGGAGTGTAAGAACAGGACGGAGCTCCTACGAGCAGTACTTC
clone size: many
D gene: .
J gene: TRBJ2-7
V gene: TRBV30

CDR3 protein: CASSPGTGRTLVTEAFF
CDR3 DNA: TGTGCCAGCTCACCTGGGACAGGGAGGACCCTAGTAACTGAAGCTTTCTTT
clone size: few
D gene: TRBD1
J gene: TRBJ1-1
V gene: TRBV18

CDR3 protein: CAISADRAFTDTQYF
CDR3 DNA: TGTGCCATCAGTGCGGACAGGGCCTTCACAGATACGCAGTATTTT
clone size: .
D gene: TRBD1
J gene: TRBJ2-3
V gene: TRBV10-3

CDR3 protein: CASSPQGINYGYTF
CDR3 DNA: TGTGCCAGCAGCCCGCAGGGGATTAACTATGGCTACACCTTC
clone size: .
D gene: .
J gene: TRBJ1-2
V gene: TRBV16

CDR3 protein: CASSQRLAGTETQYF
CDR3 DNA: TGCGCCAGCAGCCAACGGCTAGCGGGTACAGAGACCCAGTACTTC
clone size: .
D gene: TRBD2
J gene: TRBJ2-5
V gene: TRBV5-1

CDR3 protein: CASSAEIGPETQYF
CDR3 DNA: TGTGCCAGCAGCGCAGAAATCGGTCCGGAGACCCAGTACTTC
clone size: many
D gene: .
J gene: TRBJ2-5
V gene: TRBV7-9

CDR3 protein: CATSDGGLNTEAFF
CDR3 DNA: TGTGCCACCAGTGATGGGGGATTGAACACTGAAGCTTTCTTT
clone size: many
D gene: .
J gene: TRBJ1-1
V gene: TRBV24-1

CDR3 protein: CASSSGSGLDTEAFF
CDR3 DNA: TGTGCCAGCAGCTCCGGGTCCGGGTTGGACACTGAAGCTTTCTTT
clone size: .
D gene: .
J gene: TRBJ1-1
V gene: TRBV4-2

CDR3 protein: CASSIEDDYPYGYTF
CDR3 DNA: TGTGCCAGTAGTATAGAGGACGATTACCCTTATGGCTACACCTTC
clone size: .
D gene: .
J gene: TRBJ1-2
V gene: TRBV19

CDR3 protein: CASSSPGRQGETQYF
CDR3 DNA: TGTGCCAGCAGTTCACCGGGACGCCAAGGGGAGACCCAGTACTTC
clone size: many
D gene: .
J gene: TRBJ2-5
V gene: TRBV6-2/TRBV6-3